These T cell receptor beta chains were read from a single sample in a study of monozygotic twins with cystic fibrosis. Assay used: immunoSEQ multiplex PCR; TCRdb lists only in-frame clones, some missing. The sample includes around 23,000 clones, around 93% of them seen just once. Specimen: blood. These receptors originate from a girl aged 2-10 years with cystic fibrosis. The CDR3 runs from the conserved cysteine through the conserved F or W. D genes are given only for firm matches. Size is omitted from some rows. Given values are once, few, many or a class for expanded clones.

>.|TRBJ2-3|TRBV4-1|.
TGCGCCAGCAGCCAAATCCCGGGGGGCACAGATACGCAGTATTTT
CASSQIPGGTDTQYF
>.|TRBJ1-1|TRBV19|.
TGTGCCAGTAGTATAGGGTGGCAAGGGAACACTGAAGCTTTCTTT
CASSIGWQGNTEAFF
>.|TRBJ1-2|TRBV7-9|.
TGTGCCAGCAGTTTTGAGGGAGGGCCTTACACCTTC
CASSFEGGPYTF
>.|TRBJ2-7|TRBV14|once
TGTGCCAGCAGCCACCTTCCGGACCCCTACGAGCAGTACTTC
CASSHLPDPYEQYF
>.|TRBJ1-2|TRBV9|.
TGTGCCAGCAGCTCCCACGGGGGAAACTATGGCTACACCTTC
CASSSHGGNYGYTF
>.|TRBJ2-7|TRBV30|.
TGTGCTGGAGGGGGGGAGAGCTCCTACGAGCAGTACTTC
CAGGGESSYEQYF
>.|TRBJ2-3|TRBV28|few
TGTGCCAGCAGTCAATACACAGATACGCAGTATTTT
CASSQYTDTQYF
>TRBD2|TRBJ2-1|TRBV5-1|.
TGCGCCAGCAGCCCACAGACTAGCGGGATCTACAATGAGCAGTTCTTC
CASSPQTSGIYNEQFF
>TRBD2|TRBJ2-5|TRBV2|.
TGTGCCAGCAGAAAGACTAGCGGGAAAGGTCAAGAGACCCAGTACTTC
CASRKTSGKGQETQYF
>.|TRBJ1-5|TRBV9|.
TGTGCCAGTGCTGGTGGGGGCGCGGGGGACGGAGGCAATCAGCCCCAGCATTTT
CASAGGGAGDGGNQPQHF